Sequencing of this T cell receptor (beta chain) was carried out in a study of OX40 agonist ivuxolimab in advanced cancers. A word on this clone: Its antigen is as yet unknown.

Measured with immunoSEQ multiplex PCR; TCRdb has only the in-frame clones, and not every one. The repertoire includes under 80,000 clones, around nine tenths of them detected once, and approximately 1% sits in the top ten. Study-wide points: Expanded peripheral T-cell antigen specificity went undetermined. Low normalized clonal expansion also occurred in some nonresponding patients.

CDR1 LNHNV and CDR2 YYDKDF come from the germline V gene (reference sequence). Trimming left V 0 bases short and J 8 bases short, with 11 bases between. The CDR3 consists of 14 residues. The rearrangement links TRBV15 to TRBJ2-1; TRBD2 is a possible D gene (6 bases). This TCR was sampled from an adult with an advanced solid tumor such as melanoma, head and neck, liver or kidney cancer. This sample comprised CD4+ or CD8+ T cells sorted from blood, obtained in a trial of the OX40 agonist ivuxolimab. CDR3 residues: CATSRDGGSDEQFF. The CDR3 DNA sequence: TGTGCCACCAGCAGAGATGGAGGGAGCGATGAGCAGTTCTTC.